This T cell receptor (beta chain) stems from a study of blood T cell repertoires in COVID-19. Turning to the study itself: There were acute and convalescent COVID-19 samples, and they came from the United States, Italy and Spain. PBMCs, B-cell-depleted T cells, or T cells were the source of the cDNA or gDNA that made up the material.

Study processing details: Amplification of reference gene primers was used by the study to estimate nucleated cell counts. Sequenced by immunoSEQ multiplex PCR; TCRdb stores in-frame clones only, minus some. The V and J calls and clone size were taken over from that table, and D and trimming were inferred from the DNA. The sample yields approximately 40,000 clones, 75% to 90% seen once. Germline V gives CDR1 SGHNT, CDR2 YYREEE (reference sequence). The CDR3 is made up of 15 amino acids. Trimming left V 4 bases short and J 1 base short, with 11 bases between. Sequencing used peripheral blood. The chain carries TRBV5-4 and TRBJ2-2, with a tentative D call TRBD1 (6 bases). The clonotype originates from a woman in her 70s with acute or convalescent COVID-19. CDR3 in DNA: TGTGCCAGCAGCCAACTACAGGGGAACACCGGGGAGCTGTTTTTT. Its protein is CASSQLQGNTGELFF.